The rows below give T cell receptor beta chains drawn from one sample of a study of blood T cell repertoires in COVID-19. Here immunoSEQ multiplex PCR was the method, and the copy in TCRdb shows in-frame clones only, minus some. This sample carries approximately 270,000 clones, roughly 89% of them seen once, and the ten largest clones take approximately 1.8%. The sample consisted of PBMCs or T cells enriched from blood (not recorded which). The receptor source for this set is a woman aged 60-75 years who had recovered from COVID-19. CDR3s include the opening cysteine and the closing phenylalanine or tryptophan. D genes are given only for firm matches. Size is omitted from some rows. Given values are once, few, many or a class for expanded clones.

clone_size	v_call	j_call	d_call	cdr3_nt	cdr3_aa
NA	TRBV28	TRBJ1-4	NA	TGTGCCCTTCAGGGTGGGGAAAAACTGTTTTTT	CALQGGEKLFF
NA	TRBV11-2	TRBJ2-6	NA	TGTGCCAGCAGCCGGGCGGGGTCTGGGGCCAACGTCCTGACTTTC	CASSRAGSGANVLTF
NA	TRBV4-1	TRBJ1-6	TRBD1	TGCGCCAGCAGCCAAGAAGCCACAGGGGCCAATTCACCCCTCCACTTT	CASSQEATGANSPLHF
NA	TRBV2	TRBJ1-3	TRBD1	TGTGCCAGCAGTCCATGGGGGACAGGGGGCGCGGGGTACACCATATATTTT	CASSPWGTGGAGYTIYF
NA	TRBV30	TRBJ1-1	NA	TGTGCCTGGGGGGCGATTCAGGGAGCTTTCTTT	CAWGAIQGAFF
NA	TRBV24-1	TRBJ2-1	TRBD2	TGTGCCACCAGTGCGTCAAGCGGGGACGACTACAATGAGCAGTTCTTC	CATSASSGDDYNEQFF
NA	TRBV30	TRBJ2-7	TRBD1	TGTGCCTGGAGTGTACGGGACAGGTCGTTCCACGAGCAGTACTTC	CAWSVRDRSFHEQYF
NA	TRBV28	TRBJ1-2	NA	TGTGCCAGCAGTTTATATGGGGGGTATGGCTACACCTTC	CASSLYGGYGYTF
NA	TRBV5-4	TRBJ2-7	NA	TGTGCCAGCAGCTTGGCGGGGGGCAGGTACGAGCAGTACTTC	CASSLAGGRYEQYF
NA	TRBV6-5	TRBJ2-7	NA	TGTGCCAGCAGTTGGGACATCTCCTACGAGCAGTACTTC	CASSWDISYEQYF
once	TRBV28	TRBJ2-3	NA	TGTGCCAGCAGTACCCCCGGGGAGGGCACAGATACGCAGTATTTT	CASSTPGEGTDTQYF
few	TRBV7-9	TRBJ2-5	NA	TGTGCCAGCACCAGCCCGGGGGGCCGCCAAGAGACCCAGTACTTC	CASTSPGGRQETQYF
NA	TRBV4-1	TRBJ2-5	NA	TGCGCCAGCAGCCAAGAAGACAGGACCCAGTACTTC	CASSQEDRTQYF
NA	TRBV6-1	TRBJ1-2	NA	TGTGCCAGCAGTGAAATCTCTGGCAGGGGACATTACTATGGCTACACCTTC	CASSEISGRGHYYGYTF
NA	TRBV5-1	TRBJ2-1	NA	TGCGCCAGCAGCGGTGGCGGGACCAGCTCCTACAATGAGCAGTTCTTC	CASSGGGTSSYNEQFF